Detailed here is one T cell receptor (beta chain). Using immunoSEQ multiplex PCR, the repertoire was profiled, and TCRdb retains in-frame clones only, with some absent. The profile shows about 120,000 clones, 65% to 85% of them singletons. This sample was included in a study of blood T cell repertoires in COVID-19. Overall study: COVID-19 samples collected from the United States, Italy and Spain covered acute and convalescent phases. PBMCs, B-cell-depleted T cells, or T cells were the source of the cDNA or gDNA that made up the material.

This CDR3 spans 16 amino acids. Trimming removed 5 bases from V and 8 bases from J; junction bases left unmatched: 16. The germline V gene encodes CDR1 LNHDA and CDR2 SQIVND (reference sequence). Residents of 20 to 25 US areas, aged 18 to 89 years, made up the participants. Assignment of participants to cohorts was predicated upon participant-reported clinical history. This rearrangement joins TRBV19 to TRBJ1-2; 8 bases match TRBD1. Material for sequencing was PBMCs or T cells enriched from blood (not recorded which). The clonotype originates from a woman aged 25-40 years who had recovered from COVID-19. The CDR3 bases are TGTGCCAGTAGTCCCTGGACAACAGGGGGAAGACACGGCTACACCTTC. It encodes CASSPWTTGGRHGYTF. Using reference TRBV19 and TRBJ1-2 for the parts outside the CDR3, the full variable domain is DGGITQSPKYLFRKEGQNVTLSCEQNLNHDAMYWYRQDPGQGLRLIYYSQIVNDFQKGDIAEGYSVSREKKESFPLTVTSAQKNPTAFYLCASSPWTTGGRHGYTFGSGTRLTVV.